Following are 4 T cell receptor beta chains from one sample sequenced in a study of T cell responses to AZD1222 COVID-19 vaccine. Method: immunoSEQ multiplex PCR; TCRdb's copy keeps in-frame clones and lacks some. The sample yields about 140,000 clones, roughly nine tenths seen once. Sequenced material: peripheral blood, taken on day 0 of AZD1222 vaccination. The receptors originated from an adult in good health.

In its sample, this clone was seen a few times. The chain joins TRBV11-3 to TRBJ2-1; D uncertain. Germline V gene data show CDR1 as SGHNT and CDR2 as YENEEA. The CDR3 has 14 amino acids. Trimming took off 0 bases at V and 5 bases at J, with 8 bases between the two ends. Written as DNA, the CDR3 is TGTGCCAGCAGCTTAGAAGGGCCGAACAATGAGCAGTTCTTC. Translating gives CASSLEGPNNEQFF.

V and J are TRBV10-3 and TRBJ1-2; D possibly corresponds to TRBD1 (6 bases). Looked up from germline, CDR1 is ENHRY and CDR2 is SYGVKD. There are 15 residues in the CDR3. The V gene lost 4 bases and the J gene lost 2 bases, with 14 bases spanning the gap. The CDR3 bases are TGTGCCATCAGTGCCCTTCGGGGGCCGAACTATGGCTACACCTTC. Translating it yields CAISALRGPNYGYTF.

J is TRBJ2-2 and V is TRBV7-6, with D unresolved. The CDR3 contains 14 residues. Germline CDR1 and CDR2: SGHVS and FNYEAQ. The V end was cut by 3 bases, the J end by 8 bases, with 13 bases between. In DNA form, the CDR3 reads TGTGCCAGCAGCTTCTGGGAATTGGAAGGGGAGCTGTTTTTT. It translates to CASSFWELEGELFF.

The chain couples TRBV4-1 to TRBJ1-6; tentatively, D is TRBD1 (5 bases). Per germline, CDR1 MGHRA and CDR2 YSYEKL. V was clipped by 0 bases and J by 7 bases, with 10 bases between them. This CDR3 spans 15 amino acids. Here the CDR3 reads CASSQDQGPNSPLHF. The CDR3 DNA is TGCGCCAGCAGCCAAGATCAGGGACCGAATTCACCCCTCCACTTT.